This T cell receptor (beta chain) was sequenced in a study of Ad26.COV2.S vaccination and SARS-CoV-2 variants. This table comes from immunoSEQ multiplex PCR, and its TCRdb copy is limited to in-frame clones, with some not included. This table has about 400,000 clones, approximately 89% appearing once. Treatment described: around 19 received Ad26.COV2.S at low or high dose, single or two shots; five or six received placebo; per-sample allocation not given. Samples analyzed were those drawn on day 63 after the first vaccine or placebo injection. This clone appeared a single time. The ends lost 5 bases at V and 5 bases at J; junction bases unmatched: 2. The germline V gene has CDR1 SGHKS and CDR2 YYEKEE (reference sequence). This CDR3 is built from 13 residues.

Material: peripheral blood, obtained in a trial of Ad26.COV2.S vaccine versus placebo. This receptor was taken from a person between 18 and 59 years old who received the Ad26.COV2.S COVID-19 vaccine or a placebo. V is TRBV5-5 and J is TRBJ2-2, with 8 positions matching TRBD2. CDR3 bases: TGTGCCAGCAGTCTAGCGGGTACCGGGGAGCTGTTTTTT. Protein product: CASSLAGTGELFF.